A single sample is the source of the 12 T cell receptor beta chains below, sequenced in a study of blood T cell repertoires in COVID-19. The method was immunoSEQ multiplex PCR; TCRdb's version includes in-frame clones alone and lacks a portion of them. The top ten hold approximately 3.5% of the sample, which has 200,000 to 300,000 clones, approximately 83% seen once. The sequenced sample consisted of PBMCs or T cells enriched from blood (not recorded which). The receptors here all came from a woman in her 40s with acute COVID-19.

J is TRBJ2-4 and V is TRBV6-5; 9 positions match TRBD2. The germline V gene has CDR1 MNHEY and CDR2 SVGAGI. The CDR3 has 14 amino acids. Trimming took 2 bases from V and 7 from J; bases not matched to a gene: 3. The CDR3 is CASSYGGRANIQYF. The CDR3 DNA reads TGTGCCAGCAGTTACGGCGGGAGGGCGAACATTCAGTACTTC.

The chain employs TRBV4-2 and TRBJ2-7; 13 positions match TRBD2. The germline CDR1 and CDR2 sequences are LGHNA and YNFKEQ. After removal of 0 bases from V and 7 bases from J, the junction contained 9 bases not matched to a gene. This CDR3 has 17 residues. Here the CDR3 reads CASSQEVMGLAGIEQYF. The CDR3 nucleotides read TGTGCCAGCAGCCAAGAGGTGATGGGACTAGCGGGAATTGAGCAGTACTTC.

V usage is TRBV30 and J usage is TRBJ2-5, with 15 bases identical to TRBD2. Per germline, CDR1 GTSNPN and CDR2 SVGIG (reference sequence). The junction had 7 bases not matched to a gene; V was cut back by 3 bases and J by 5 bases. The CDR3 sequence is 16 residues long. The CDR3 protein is CAWSGLAGGPSETQYF. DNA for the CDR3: TGTGCCTGGAGCGGACTAGCGGGAGGGCCCTCTGAGACCCAGTACTTC. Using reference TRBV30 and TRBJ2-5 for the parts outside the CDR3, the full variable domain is SQTIHQWPATLVQPVGSPLSLECTVEGTSNPNLYWYRQAAGRGLQLLFYSVGIGQISSEVPQNLSASRPQDRQFILSSKKLLLSDSGFYLCAWSGLAGGPSETQYFGPGTRLLVL.

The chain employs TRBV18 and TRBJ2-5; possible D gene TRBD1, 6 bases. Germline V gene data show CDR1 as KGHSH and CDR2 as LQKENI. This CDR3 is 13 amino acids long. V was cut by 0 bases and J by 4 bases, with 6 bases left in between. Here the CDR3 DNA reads TGTGCCAGCTCACCACCGGGGGCAGAGACCCAGTACTTC. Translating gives CASSPPGAETQYF.

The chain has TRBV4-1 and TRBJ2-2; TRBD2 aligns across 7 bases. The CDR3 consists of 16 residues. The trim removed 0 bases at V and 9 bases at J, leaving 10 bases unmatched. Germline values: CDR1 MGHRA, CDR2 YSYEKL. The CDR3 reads CASSQESGGRGRELFF. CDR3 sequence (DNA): TGCGCCAGCAGCCAAGAAAGTGGCGGGAGAGGGCGGGAGCTGTTTTTT.

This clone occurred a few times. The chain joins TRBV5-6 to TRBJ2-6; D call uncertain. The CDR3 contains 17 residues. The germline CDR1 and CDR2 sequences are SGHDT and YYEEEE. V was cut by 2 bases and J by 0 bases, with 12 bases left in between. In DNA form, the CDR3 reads TGTGCCAGCAGCTTAGTCGCTATTAGCTCTGGGGCCAACGTCCTGACTTTC. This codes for CASSLVAISSGANVLTF.

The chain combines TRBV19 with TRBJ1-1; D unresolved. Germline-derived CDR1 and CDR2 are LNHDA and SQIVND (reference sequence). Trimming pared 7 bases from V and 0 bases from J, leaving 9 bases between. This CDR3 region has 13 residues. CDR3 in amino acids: CASTRQLNTEAFF. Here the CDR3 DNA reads TGTGCCAGTACTAGGCAATTGAACACTGAAGCTTTCTTT. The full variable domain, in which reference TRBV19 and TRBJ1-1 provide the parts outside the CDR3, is DGGITQSPKYLFRKEGQNVTLSCEQNLNHDAMYWYRQDPGQGLRLIYYSQIVNDFQKGDIAEGYSVSREKKESFPLTVTSAQKNPTAFYLCASTRQLNTEAFFGQGTRLTVV.

CDR3 DNA: TGTGCCAGCAGCAGACAGGCGGACACCTACGAGCAGTACTTC. Translation: CASSRQADTYEQYF. The gene calls are TRBV11-3 and TRBJ2-7; D possibly corresponds to TRBD1 (6 bases). The germline V gene has CDR1 SGHNT and CDR2 YENEEA. Trimming cost V 5 bases and J 2 bases, with 13 bases left between them. The CDR3 loop spans 14 amino acids.

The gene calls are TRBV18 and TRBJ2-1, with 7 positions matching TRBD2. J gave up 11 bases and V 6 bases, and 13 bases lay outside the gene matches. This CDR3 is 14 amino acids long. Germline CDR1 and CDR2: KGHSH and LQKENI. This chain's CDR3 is CASSLPGTNQKQFF. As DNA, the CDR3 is TGTGCCAGCTCGCTACCCGGGACTAACCAAAAGCAGTTCTTC.

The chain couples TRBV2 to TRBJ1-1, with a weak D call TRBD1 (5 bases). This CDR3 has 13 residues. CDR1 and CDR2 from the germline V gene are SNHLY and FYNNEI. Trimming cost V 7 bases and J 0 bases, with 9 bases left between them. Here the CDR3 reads CASTRTLNTEAFF. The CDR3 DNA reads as TGTGCCAGCACTAGGACATTGAACACTGAAGCTTTCTTT. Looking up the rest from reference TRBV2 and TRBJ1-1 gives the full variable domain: EPEVTQTPSHQVTQMGQEVILRCVPISNHLYFYWYRQILGQKVEFLVSFYNNEISEKSEIFDDQFSVERPDGSNFTLKIRSTKLEDSAMYFCASTRTLNTEAFFGQGTRLTVV.

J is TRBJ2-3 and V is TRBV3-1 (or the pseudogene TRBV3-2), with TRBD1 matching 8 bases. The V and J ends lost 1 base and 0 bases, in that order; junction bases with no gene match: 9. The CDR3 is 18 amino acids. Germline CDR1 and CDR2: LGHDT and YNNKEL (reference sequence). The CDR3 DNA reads TGTGCCAGCAGCCAAGTAATTCCAGGGGGCCAGAGCACAGATACGCAGTATTTT. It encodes CASSQVIPGGQSTDTQYF.

CDR3 amino acids: CASSSYVGVNQPQHF. In DNA, the CDR3 is TGTGCCAGCAGCTCGTACGTAGGGGTGAATCAGCCCCAGCATTTT. This chain uses TRBV7-8 with TRBJ1-5, with D possibly being TRBD1 (5 bases). The CDR3 totals 15 residues. V was clipped by 4 bases and J by 4 bases, with 14 bases between them. Germline loops: CDR1 SGHVS, CDR2 FQNEAQ. The full variable domain, in which reference TRBV7-8 and TRBJ1-5 provide the parts outside the CDR3, is GAGVSQSPRYKVAKRGQDVALRCDPISGHVSLFWYQQALGQGPEFLTYFQNEAQLDKSGLPSDRFFAERPEGSVSTLKIQRTQQEDSAVYLCASSSYVGVNQPQHFGDGTRLSIL.